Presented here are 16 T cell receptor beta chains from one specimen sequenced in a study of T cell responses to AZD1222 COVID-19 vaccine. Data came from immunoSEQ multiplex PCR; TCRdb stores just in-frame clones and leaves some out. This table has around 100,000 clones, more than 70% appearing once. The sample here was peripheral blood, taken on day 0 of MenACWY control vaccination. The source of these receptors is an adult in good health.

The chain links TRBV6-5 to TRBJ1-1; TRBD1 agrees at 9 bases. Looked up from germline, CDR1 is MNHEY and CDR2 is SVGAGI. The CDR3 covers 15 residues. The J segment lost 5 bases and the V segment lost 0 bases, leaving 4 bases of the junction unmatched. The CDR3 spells CASSYSWDRDTEAFF. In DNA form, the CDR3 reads TGTGCCAGCAGTTACTCGTGGGACAGGGATACTGAAGCTTTCTTT.

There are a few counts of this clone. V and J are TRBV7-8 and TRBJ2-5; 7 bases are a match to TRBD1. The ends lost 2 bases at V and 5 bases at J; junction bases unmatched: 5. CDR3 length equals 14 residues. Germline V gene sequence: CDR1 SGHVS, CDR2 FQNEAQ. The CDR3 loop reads CASSLSRGYETQYF. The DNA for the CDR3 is TGTGCCAGCAGCTTATCCAGGGGGTACGAGACCCAGTACTTC.

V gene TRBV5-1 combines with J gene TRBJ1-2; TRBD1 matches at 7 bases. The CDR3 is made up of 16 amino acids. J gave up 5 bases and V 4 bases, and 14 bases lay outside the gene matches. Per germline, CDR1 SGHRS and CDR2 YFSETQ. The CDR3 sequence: CASSPLIGDSLYGYTF. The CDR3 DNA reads TGCGCCAGCAGCCCGCTAATCGGGGACAGCCTGTATGGCTACACCTTC.

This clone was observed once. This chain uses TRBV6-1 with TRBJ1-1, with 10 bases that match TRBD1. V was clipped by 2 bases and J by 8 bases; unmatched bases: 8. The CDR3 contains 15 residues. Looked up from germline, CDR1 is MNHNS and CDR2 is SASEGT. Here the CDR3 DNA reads TGTGCCAGCAGTGAATCTTGGACAGGGGGATCGGAAGCTTTCTTT. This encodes CASSESWTGGSEAFF.

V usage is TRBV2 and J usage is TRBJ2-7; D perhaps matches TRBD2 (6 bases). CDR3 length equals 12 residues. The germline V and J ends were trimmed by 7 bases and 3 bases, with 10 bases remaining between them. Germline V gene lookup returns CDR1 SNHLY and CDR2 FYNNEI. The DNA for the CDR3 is TGTGCCAGCAACCAGGGAGGCTACGAGCAGTACTTC. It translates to CASNQGGYEQYF.

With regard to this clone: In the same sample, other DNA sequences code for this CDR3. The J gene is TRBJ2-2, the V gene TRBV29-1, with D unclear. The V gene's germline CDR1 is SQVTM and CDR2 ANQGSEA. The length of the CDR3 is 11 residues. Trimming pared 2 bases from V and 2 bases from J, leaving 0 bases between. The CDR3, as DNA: TGCAGCGTTGAAAACACCGGGGAGCTGTTTTTT. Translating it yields CSVENTGELFF.

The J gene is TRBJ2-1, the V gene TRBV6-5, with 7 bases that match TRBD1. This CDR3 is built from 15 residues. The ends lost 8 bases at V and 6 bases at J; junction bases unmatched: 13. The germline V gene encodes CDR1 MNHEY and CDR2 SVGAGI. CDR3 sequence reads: CASHATGVMGNEQFF. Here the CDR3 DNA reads TGTGCCAGCCACGCTACAGGGGTCATGGGCAATGAGCAGTTCTTC.

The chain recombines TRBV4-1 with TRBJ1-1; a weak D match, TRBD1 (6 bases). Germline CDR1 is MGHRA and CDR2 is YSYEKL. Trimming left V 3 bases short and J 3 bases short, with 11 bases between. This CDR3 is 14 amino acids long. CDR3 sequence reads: CASSHPGADTEAFF. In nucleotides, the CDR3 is TGCGCCAGCAGCCACCCAGGGGCCGACACTGAAGCTTTCTTT.

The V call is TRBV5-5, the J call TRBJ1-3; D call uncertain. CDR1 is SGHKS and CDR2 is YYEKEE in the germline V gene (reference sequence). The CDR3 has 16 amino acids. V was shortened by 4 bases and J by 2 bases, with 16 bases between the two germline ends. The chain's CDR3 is CASSPAAGSAGNTIYF. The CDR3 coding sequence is TGTGCCAGCAGCCCGGCCGCGGGGAGCGCTGGAAACACCATATATTTT.

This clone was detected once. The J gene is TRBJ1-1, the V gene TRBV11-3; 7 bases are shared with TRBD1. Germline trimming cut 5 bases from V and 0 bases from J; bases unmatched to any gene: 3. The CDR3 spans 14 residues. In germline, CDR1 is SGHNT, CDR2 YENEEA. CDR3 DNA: TGTGCCAGCAGCCGGGACAGCATGAACACTGAAGCTTTCTTT. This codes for CASSRDSMNTEAFF.

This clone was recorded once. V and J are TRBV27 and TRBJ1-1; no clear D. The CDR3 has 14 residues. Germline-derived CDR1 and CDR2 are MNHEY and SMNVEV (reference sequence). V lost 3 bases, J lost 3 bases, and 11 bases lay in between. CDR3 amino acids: CASSFLPGHTEAFF. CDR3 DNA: TGTGCCAGCAGTTTCCTCCCCGGTCACACTGAAGCTTTCTTT.

CDR3 sequence: CASSNSLGQGEKLFF. In nucleotides, the CDR3 is TGTGCCAGCAGCAATTCGCTGGGACAGGGCGAAAAACTGTTTTTT. This sequence joins TRBV7-9 and TRBJ1-4; 9 positions match TRBD1. The V gene's germline CDR1 is SEHNR and CDR2 FQNEAQ (reference sequence). The CDR3 extends over 15 amino acids. The V gene end was trimmed by 5 bases and the J gene end by 8 bases; junction bases not matched to a gene: 9.

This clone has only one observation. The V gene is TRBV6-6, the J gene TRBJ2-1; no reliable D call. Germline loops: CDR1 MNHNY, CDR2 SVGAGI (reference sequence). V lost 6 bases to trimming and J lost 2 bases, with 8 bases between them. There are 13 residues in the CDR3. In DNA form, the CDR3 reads TGTGCCAGCAGGGGGATGACCTACAATGAGCAGTTCTTC. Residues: CASRGMTYNEQFF.

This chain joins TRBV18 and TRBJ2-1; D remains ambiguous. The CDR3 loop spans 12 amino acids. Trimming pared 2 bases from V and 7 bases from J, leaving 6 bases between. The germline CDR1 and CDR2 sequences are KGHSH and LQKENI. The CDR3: CASSPETNEQFF. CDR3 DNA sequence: TGTGCCAGCTCACCAGAGACGAATGAGCAGTTCTTC. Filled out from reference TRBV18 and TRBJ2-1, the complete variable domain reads NAGVMQNPRHLVRRRGQEARLRCSPMKGHSHVYWYRQLPEEGLKFMVYLQKENIIDESGMPKERFSAEFPKEGPSILRIQQVVRGDSAAYFCASSPETNEQFFGPGTRLTVL.

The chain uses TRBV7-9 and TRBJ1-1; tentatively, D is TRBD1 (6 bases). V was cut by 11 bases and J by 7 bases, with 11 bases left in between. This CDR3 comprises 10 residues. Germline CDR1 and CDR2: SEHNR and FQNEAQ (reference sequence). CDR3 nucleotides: TGTGCCGGAGGGGGGATTGAAGCTTTCTTT. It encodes CAGGGIEAFF.

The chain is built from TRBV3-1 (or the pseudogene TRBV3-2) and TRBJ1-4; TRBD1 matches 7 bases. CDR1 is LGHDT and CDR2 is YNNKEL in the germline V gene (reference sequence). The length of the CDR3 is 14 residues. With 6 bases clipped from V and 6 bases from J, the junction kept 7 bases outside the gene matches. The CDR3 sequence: CASSQGQPDEKLFF. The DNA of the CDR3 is TGTGCCAGCAGTCAGGGACAGCCAGATGAAAAACTGTTTTTT.